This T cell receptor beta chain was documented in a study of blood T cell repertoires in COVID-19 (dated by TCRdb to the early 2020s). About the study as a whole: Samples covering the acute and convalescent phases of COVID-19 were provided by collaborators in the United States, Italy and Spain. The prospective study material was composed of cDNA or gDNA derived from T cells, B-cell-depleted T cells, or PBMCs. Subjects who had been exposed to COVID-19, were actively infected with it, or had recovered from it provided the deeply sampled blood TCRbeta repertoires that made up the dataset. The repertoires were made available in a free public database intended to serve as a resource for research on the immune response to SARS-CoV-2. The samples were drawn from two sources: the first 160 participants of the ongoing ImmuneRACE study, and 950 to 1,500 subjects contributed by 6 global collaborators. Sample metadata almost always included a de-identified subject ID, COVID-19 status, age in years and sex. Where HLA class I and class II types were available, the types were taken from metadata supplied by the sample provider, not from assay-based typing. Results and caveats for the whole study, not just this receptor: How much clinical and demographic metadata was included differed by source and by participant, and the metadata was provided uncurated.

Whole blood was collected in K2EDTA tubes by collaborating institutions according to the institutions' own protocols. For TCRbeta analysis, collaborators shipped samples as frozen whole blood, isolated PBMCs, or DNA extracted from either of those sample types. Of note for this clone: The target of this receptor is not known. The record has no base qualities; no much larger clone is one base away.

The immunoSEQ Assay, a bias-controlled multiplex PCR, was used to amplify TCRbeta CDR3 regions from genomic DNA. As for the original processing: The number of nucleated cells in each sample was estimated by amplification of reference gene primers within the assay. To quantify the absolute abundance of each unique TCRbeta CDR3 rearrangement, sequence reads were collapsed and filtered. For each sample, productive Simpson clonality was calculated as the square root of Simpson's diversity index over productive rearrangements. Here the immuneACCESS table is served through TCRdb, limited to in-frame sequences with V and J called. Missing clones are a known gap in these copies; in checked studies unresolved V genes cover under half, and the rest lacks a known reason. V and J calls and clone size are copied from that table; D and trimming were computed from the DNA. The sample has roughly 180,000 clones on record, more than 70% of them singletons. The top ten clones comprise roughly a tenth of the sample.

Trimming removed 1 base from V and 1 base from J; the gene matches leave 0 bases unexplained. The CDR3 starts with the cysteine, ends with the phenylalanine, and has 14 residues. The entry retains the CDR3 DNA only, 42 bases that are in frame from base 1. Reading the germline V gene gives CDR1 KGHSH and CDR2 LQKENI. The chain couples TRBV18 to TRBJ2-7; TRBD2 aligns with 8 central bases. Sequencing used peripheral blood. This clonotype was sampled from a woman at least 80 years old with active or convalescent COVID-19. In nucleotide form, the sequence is TGTGCCAGCTCACCACTAGCGGGGTCCTACGAGCAGTACTTC. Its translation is CASSPLAGSYEQYF. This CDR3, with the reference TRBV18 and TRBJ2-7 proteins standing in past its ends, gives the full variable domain NAGVMQNPRHLVRRRGQEARLRCSPMKGHSHVYWYRQLPEEGLKFMVYLQKENIIDESGMPKERFSAEFPKEGPSILRIQQVVRGDSAAYFCASSPLAGSYEQYFGPGTRLTVT.